The next 24 T cell receptor beta chains were all read from a single sample in a study of identical twins. Using its own MiXCR run on the 5' RACE reads, TCRdb lists one record per CDR3 protein. Altogether approximately 890,000 distinct CDR3 sequences are present, about 12% being singletons, with the ten largest covering around 1.6%. The sample also formed part of further work on yellow fever vaccine responses in identical twins.

The sample consisted of PBMCs. The receptors come from a woman in her late teens or twenties in good health.

This clonotype was seen repeatedly, ten times or more. The chain uses TRBV24-1 and TRBJ2-3; 8 bases fit TRBD1. V dropped 2 bases and J dropped 6; count of bases not matched to a gene: 9. This CDR3 region has 16 residues. Germline values: CDR1 KGHDR, CDR2 SFDVKD. The CDR3 sequence is CATSDSTTGGKDTQYF. The CDR3 bases are TGTGCCACCAGTGATTCCACAACAGGGGGTAAGGATACGCAGTATTTT.

In its sample, this clonotype was seen a few times. This chain connects TRBV20-1 to TRBJ1-1; 7 nucleotides align to TRBD1. CDR1 is DFQATT and CDR2 is SNEGSKA in the germline V gene (reference sequence). The junction had 6 bases not matched to a gene; V was cut back by 1 base and J by 1 base. The CDR3 consists of 15 residues. The CDR3 loop is CSARVNRGANTEAFF. CDR3 nucleotides: TGCAGTGCTAGAGTCAACAGGGGCGCGAACACTGAAGCTTTCTTT.

This clonotype came up many times. V is TRBV20-1 and J is TRBJ2-1; D may be TRBD1 (6 bases). Trimming took 6 bases from V and 0 from J, leaving 9 bases between them. Germline V gene sequence: CDR1 DFQATT, CDR2 SNEGSKA (reference sequence). The CDR3 covers 13 residues. CDR3 in DNA: TGCAGTGCAGGACAGAGCTCCTACAATGAGCAGTTCTTC. It yields the protein CSAGQSSYNEQFF.

Ten or more counts support this clonotype. The chain joins TRBV5-1 to TRBJ1-4; 12 nucleotides line up with TRBD1. With V trimmed by 5 bases and J by 8 bases, 4 bases remained unmatched. Germline CDR1 reads SGHRS; CDR2 reads YFSETQ. The CDR3 covers 14 residues. The CDR3 DNA reads TGCGCCAGCAGAACCGGGACAGGGGGCGAAAAACTGTTTTTT. Amino acids: CASRTGTGGEKLFF.

This clonotype came up a few times. This rearrangement joins TRBV6-5 to TRBJ1-1, with 8 bases lining up with TRBD1. This CDR3 spans 15 amino acids. V gave up 2 bases and J gave up 2 bases; unmatched junction bases: 4. In germline, CDR1 is MNHEY, CDR2 SVGAGI. CDR3 sequence: CASSYRDRRNTEAFF. CDR3 DNA: TGTGCCAGCAGTTACCGGGACAGGCGAAACACTGAAGCTTTCTTT.

The rearrangement joins TRBV2 to TRBJ2-2; 8 positions agree with TRBD1. Trimming removed 8 bases from V and 6 bases from J; junction bases left unmatched: 5. The CDR3 runs 13 residues. In germline, CDR1 is SNHLY, CDR2 FYNNEI. CDR3 sequence reads: CASGDRMAGELFF. The CDR3, as DNA: TGTGCCAGCGGGGACAGGATGGCCGGGGAGCTGTTTTTT.

This clonotype was detected ten times or more. This chain joins TRBV12-3 or TRBV12-4 and TRBJ2-2; weak D call: TRBD2 (5 bases). This CDR3 is 14 amino acids long. Trimming removed 5 bases from V and 6 bases from J, with 13 bases in between. The CDR3 loop reads CASSDRLASGELFF. CDR3 nucleotide sequence: TGTGCCAGCAGTGACCGGCTAGCTTCCGGGGAGCTGTTTTTT.

The chain links TRBV12-3 or TRBV12-4 to TRBJ2-5; TRBD2 matches at 7 bases. V lost 1 base to trimming and J lost 3 bases; unmatched junction nucleotides: 8. The CDR3 is made up of 16 amino acids. CDR3 sequence: CASSLDSGAGEETQYF. In DNA form, the CDR3 reads TGTGCCAGCAGTTTAGATTCGGGTGCGGGGGAAGAGACCCAGTACTTC.

The chain recombines TRBV28 with TRBJ2-7; D might be TRBD2 (5 bases). There are 16 residues in the CDR3. V was cut by 6 bases and J by 0 bases, with 18 bases left in between. From germline, CDR1 is MDHEN and CDR2 SYDVKM. This CDR3 is CASSFENGRDSYEQYF. CDR3 coding DNA: TGTGCCAGCAGCTTCGAAAACGGACGGGACTCCTACGAGCAGTACTTC.

The J gene is TRBJ2-2, the V gene TRBV3-1, with 10 bases identical to TRBD1. The V gene's germline CDR1 is LGHDT and CDR2 YNNKEL (reference sequence). This CDR3 is built from 17 residues. J gave up 4 bases and V 0 bases, and 5 bases lay outside the gene matches. This chain's CDR3 is CASSQEGTGVGTGELFF. The CDR3 bases are TGTGCCAGCAGCCAAGAAGGGACAGGGGTGGGCACCGGGGAGCTGTTTTTT.

The V call is TRBV6-5, the J call TRBJ1-4; the D is unclear. Looked up from germline, CDR1 is MNHEY and CDR2 is SVGAGI. The V end lost 2 bases, the J end lost 5 bases, and 12 bases lay between the germline ends. There are 15 residues in the CDR3. The CDR3 protein is CASSYVGALNEKLFF. As DNA, the CDR3 is TGTGCCAGCAGTTACGTAGGAGCCTTAAATGAAAAACTGTTTTTT.

The chain recombines TRBV20-1 with TRBJ2-7; D unresolved. Between the trimmed V and J ends, which lost 3 bases and 2 bases, there was a span of 5 bases. This CDR3 spans 11 amino acids. The germline CDR1 and CDR2 sequences are DFQATT and SNEGSKA (reference sequence). This CDR3 is CSASLAYEQYV. The CDR3, as DNA: TGCAGTGCTAGCTTAGCCTACGAGCAGTACGTC.

This clonotype was detected ten times or more. The gene calls are TRBV12-3 or TRBV12-4 and TRBJ2-1, with 11 bases matching TRBD2. The CDR3 covers 20 residues. The V gene end was trimmed by 2 bases and the J gene end by 1 base; junction bases not matched to a gene: 13. The CDR3 sequence is CASSLPLAGGVLGSYNEQFF. CDR3 sequence (DNA): TGTGCCAGCAGTTTACCCCTAGCGGGAGGTGTCCTGGGTTCCTACAATGAGCAGTTCTTC.

V gene TRBV20-1 combines with J gene TRBJ2-3; D gene unclear. This CDR3 is 12 amino acids long. Deletions cut 3 bases from V and 6 bases from J, with 10 bases between. Germline assignment: CDR1 DFQATT and CDR2 SNEGSKA (reference sequence). The CDR3 nucleotides are TGCAGTGCTAGCGCCGCGGTGGATACGCAGTATTTT. Its protein is CSASAAVDTQYF.

This clonotype was counted only a few times. The genes are TRBV7-8 and TRBJ2-1; no clear D gene. Per germline, CDR1 SGHVS and CDR2 FQNEAQ. V was clipped by 3 bases and J by 9 bases, with 9 bases between them. The CDR3 is 12 amino acids. The CDR3 sequence: CASSFRTGEQFF. CDR3 nucleotide sequence: TGTGCCAGCAGCTTCAGGACGGGTGAGCAGTTCTTC.

The chain links TRBV5-1 to TRBJ1-1; unclear D gene. The germline V and J ends were trimmed by 0 bases and 2 bases, with 14 bases remaining between them. Germline V gives CDR1 SGHRS, CDR2 YFSETQ. The CDR3 covers 16 residues. The CDR3 reads CASSLEFQARNTEAFF. CDR3 nucleotides: TGCGCCAGCAGCTTGGAGTTCCAGGCTCGAAACACTGAAGCTTTCTTT.

This clonotype was seen more than once but under ten times. The genes are TRBV12-3 or TRBV12-4 and TRBJ2-2; TRBD1 matches 7 bases. J lost 5 bases, V lost 7 bases, and 7 bases had no gene match. CDR3 length equals 14 residues. CDR3: CASMSGGETGELFF. CDR3 coding DNA: TGTGCCAGCATGTCAGGGGGAGAGACCGGGGAGCTGTTTTTT.

The chain carries TRBV27 and TRBJ2-7; the D gene could be TRBD1 or TRBD2 (6 bases each). V was shortened by 7 bases and J by 5 bases, with 21 bases between the two germline ends. CDR1 is MNHEY and CDR2 is SMNVEV in the germline V gene (reference sequence). The CDR3 totals 15 residues. CDR3 sequence: CASMDGGFGSHEQYF. The CDR3 DNA sequence: TGTGCCAGCATGGACGGGGGCTTCGGGAGCCACGAGCAGTACTTC.

This clonotype was counted only a few times. J is TRBJ2-4 and V is TRBV20-1; possibly TRBD1 or TRBD2 for D (5 bases each). The V and J ends lost 1 base and 3 bases respectively, with 13 bases between them. Germline-derived CDR1 and CDR2 are DFQATT and SNEGSKA (reference sequence). This CDR3 spans 15 amino acids. CDR3 region: CSARGGYWDKNIQYF. The CDR3 DNA is TGCAGTGCTAGAGGGGGGTATTGGGACAAAAACATTCAGTACTTC.

A few counts support this clonotype. This rearrangement joins TRBV6-1 to TRBJ2-7, with 7 bases lining up with TRBD1. Germline V gene data show CDR1 as MNHNS and CDR2 as SASEGT. This CDR3 is built from 15 residues. The V segment lost 6 bases and the J segment 0 bases; nucleotides outside the gene matches: 8. The CDR3 DNA reads as TGTGCCAGCAGGTCGACAGGGCCAAGCTCCTACGAGCAGTACGTC. Translation gives CASRSTGPSSYEQYV.

The chain uses TRBV21-1 and TRBJ2-5; TRBD2, as called in the table, went unchecked against the DNA. TRBV21-1 constitutes a pseudogene. The CDR3 runs to 15 residues. CDR3 residues: CASSIRGRVQETQYF. The CDR3 DNA reads TGTGCCAGCAGCATCCGCGGGAGGGTTCAAGAGACCCAGTACTTC.

This clonotype was seen more than once but under ten times. The chain combines TRBV4-1 with TRBJ2-3; no clear D gene. This CDR3 has 16 residues. Looked up from germline, CDR1 is MGHRA and CDR2 is YSYEKL. The V end was cut by 0 bases, the J end by 2 bases, with 12 bases between. CDR3 loop: CASSQEPLRATDTQYF. CDR3 in DNA: TGCGCCAGCAGCCAAGAGCCCCTCCGGGCCACAGATACGCAGTATTTT.

The sample holds many counts of this clonotype. In DNA, the CDR3 is TGTGCCAGCCTGGACAGGGGGGATGGACAGCCCCAGCATTTT. Translating gives CASLDRGDGQPQHF. V usage is TRBV12-3 or TRBV12-4 and J usage is TRBJ1-5; 10 positions agree with TRBD1. The V gene end was trimmed by 8 bases and the J gene end by 7 bases; junction bases not matched to a gene: 8. There are 14 residues in the CDR3.

This clonotype was counted at least ten times. CDR3 sequence: CASSPSAEQYF. DNA of the CDR3: TGTGCCAGCAGCCCTAGCGCCGAGCAGTACTTC. The chain employs TRBV7-9 and TRBJ2-7, with D tentatively TRBD2 (6 bases). Germline loops: CDR1 SEHNR, CDR2 FQNEAQ (reference sequence). Trimming pared 5 bases from V and 6 bases from J, leaving 8 bases between. This CDR3 is built from 11 residues.